What follows are 30 T cell receptor beta chains derived from one specimen sequenced in a study of regulatory T cells in long-lasting Graves disease. Arm-PCR of CDR3 regions and iRepertoire HTBI primers were used to build TCR beta libraries. TCRdb fed the multiplex PCR reads into MiXCR, producing one record per CDR3 protein. This sample carries approximately 400,000 distinct CDR3 sequences, 10% to 15% of them seen once, and the ten largest clones take approximately 17%. Stated time point: newly diagnosed GD, antithyroid drugs for less than 3 months. Extracted RNA from PBMCs served as the source of the TCR library. These data were likewise used in another study, on T cells in Graves' hyperthyroidism and ophthalmopathy.

The sequences come from peripheral blood mononuclear cells (PBMCs), collected at new diagnosis, from a patient treated with antithyroid drugs. These receptors all come from a woman aged 18-29 years with Graves disease.

This clonotype was seen a handful of times. The V call is TRBV7-8, the J call TRBJ2-3, with no clear D. From germline, CDR1 is SGHVS and CDR2 FQNEAQ. The germline V and J ends were trimmed by 1 base and 2 bases, with 13 bases remaining between them. This CDR3 has 16 amino acids. Written as DNA, the CDR3 is TGTGCCAGCAGCTTAGTAGGGTGGCAGCTCACAGATACGCAGTATTTT. This codes for CASSLVGWQLTDTQYF. The full variable domain, its missing parts supplied by reference TRBV7-8 and TRBJ2-3, is GAGVSQSPRYKVAKRGQDVALRCDPISGHVSLFWYQQALGQGPEFLTYFQNEAQLDKSGLPSDRFFAERPEGSVSTLKIQRTQQEDSAVYLCASSLVGWQLTDTQYFGPGTRLTVL.

The V gene is TRBV6-2 or TRBV6-3, the J gene TRBJ1-5, with a weak D call TRBD1 (5 bases). The CDR3 extends over 13 amino acids. Germline values: CDR1 MNHEY, CDR2 SVGEGT. V lost 7 bases to trimming and J lost 4 bases, with 11 bases between them. In nucleotides, the CDR3 is TGTGCCAGCACCCAGGGTTGGAATCAGCCCCAGCATTTT. Protein product: CASTQGWNQPQHF.

This clonotype was seen at least ten times. The chain's CDR3 is CASSLKLARGLRYSNQPQHF. The CDR3 nucleotides are TGTGCCAGCAGTTTAAAACTAGCCAGGGGGCTAAGGTATAGCAATCAGCCCCAGCATTTT. The V and J genes are TRBV12-3 or TRBV12-4 and TRBJ1-5; 8 bases match TRBD1. The CDR3 is 20 residues long. Losses at the gene ends were 2 bases for V and 0 bases for J; bases not matched to a gene: 15.

This clonotype was observed a handful of times. The chain is built from TRBV19 and TRBJ1-1; the match to TRBD1 covers 7 bases. V shed 9 bases and J 0 bases; nucleotides not matched to a gene: 4. Germline-derived CDR1 and CDR2 are LNHDA and SQIVND (reference sequence). The CDR3 is made up of 13 amino acids. CDR3 DNA: TGTGCCAGAGGGAGGGGGCTGAACACTGAAGCTTTCTTT. Protein sequence: CARGRGLNTEAFF.

This clonotype was detected only a few times. This chain uses TRBV20-1 with TRBJ1-6, with D perhaps TRBD1 (5 bases). The germline V and J ends were trimmed by 1 base and 2 bases, with 9 bases remaining between them. This CDR3 has 15 amino acids. Germline V gene lookup returns CDR1 DFQATT and CDR2 SNEGSKA (reference sequence). The CDR3 spells CSARGGVAYNSPLHF. The CDR3 region has the DNA TGCAGTGCTAGAGGAGGGGTTGCCTATAATTCACCCCTCCACTTT.

This clonotype showed up just a few times. The chain joins TRBV19 to TRBJ1-1; D remains ambiguous. With 4 bases removed from V and 4 bases from J, the gap between germline ends came to 10 bases. This CDR3 spans 13 amino acids. The germline CDR1 and CDR2 sequences are LNHDA and SQIVND (reference sequence). The CDR3 sequence is CASSRRVRTEAFF. CDR3 nucleotides: TGTGCCAGTAGTAGACGTGTGCGCACTGAAGCTTTCTTT.

The chain carries TRBV5-6 and TRBJ2-4; 9 nucleotides match TRBD1. The V segment lost 2 bases and the J segment 6 bases; nucleotides outside the gene matches: 3. Per germline, CDR1 SGHDT and CDR2 YYEEEE. The CDR3 has 14 amino acids. The CDR3 coding sequence is TGTGCCAGCAGCTTTACGGACAGGGGAAACATTCAGTACTTC. Protein product: CASSFTDRGNIQYF.

Turning to this clonotype: A much larger clone differs by one base, so this may be a read error. V usage is TRBV19 and J usage is TRBJ2-1; D unresolved. The CDR3 is 13 residues long. Germline V CDR1 and CDR2: LNHDA, SQIVND (reference sequence). V gave up 5 bases and J gave up 10 bases, with 15 bases separating them. The CDR3 DNA sequence: TGTGCCAGTAGTTCATCGACTCCTTTAGAGCAGTTCTTC. Protein sequence: CASSSSTPLEQFF. The full variable domain, rest sourced from reference TRBV19 and TRBJ2-1, is DGGITQSPKYLFRKEGQNVTLSCEQNLNHDAMYWYRQDPGQGLRLIYYSQIVNDFQKGDIAEGYSVSREKKESFPLTVTSAQKNPTAFYLCASSSSTPLEQFFGPGTRLTVL.

This clonotype has at least ten counts. The chain employs TRBV24-1 and TRBJ1-1; tentative D call: TRBD1 (6 bases). Trimming cost V 7 bases and J 7 bases, with 15 bases left between them. CDR1 is KGHDR and CDR2 is SFDVKD in the germline V gene. The CDR3 length is 13 residues. The CDR3 sequence is CATSAGHRLEAFF. The CDR3 DNA sequence: TGTGCCACCAGCGCGGGACACCGCCTTGAAGCTTTCTTT.

The genes are TRBV6-5 and TRBJ2-2, with D tentatively TRBD2 (5 bases). V was trimmed by 4 bases and J by 2 bases, leaving 8 bases between them. Germline V CDR1 and CDR2: MNHEY, SVGAGI. CDR3 length: 14 residues. CDR3 region: CASSWELNTGELFF. The DNA for the CDR3 is TGTGCCAGCAGTTGGGAGTTAAACACCGGGGAGCTGTTTTTT.

The chain uses TRBV29-1 and TRBJ1-5; tentatively, D is TRBD1 (5 bases). The CDR3 covers 14 residues. V lost 5 bases and J lost 5, with 16 bases in between. CDR1 is SQVTM and CDR2 is ANQGSEA in the germline V gene. Written as DNA, the CDR3 is TGCAGCGTTTCTGTGGGGCGACGCGATCAGCCCCAGCATTTT. Amino acid sequence: CSVSVGRRDQPQHF.

Ten or more counts support this clonotype. This sequence joins TRBV6-2 or TRBV6-3 and TRBJ2-5; 14 bases line up with TRBD2. With V trimmed by 7 bases and J by 5 bases, 18 bases remained unmatched. CDR3 length: 19 amino acids. The germline V gene encodes CDR1 MNHEY and CDR2 SVGEGT. The CDR3 DNA is TGTGCCAGCACCTTGGGAGGGACTAGCGGGAGAGGACCACGGGAGACCCAGTACTTC. Translation gives CASTLGGTSGRGPRETQYF.

This clonotype was observed many times. The chain is built from TRBV6-1 and TRBJ1-1; the D gene is possibly TRBD1 (5 bases). V lost 10 bases and J 0 bases, leaving 30 bases between the germline ends. Germline-derived CDR1 and CDR2 are MNHNS and SASEGT. The CDR3 runs to 19 residues. CDR3 sequence: CATYRYLRLLVDMNTEAFF. The CDR3, as DNA: TGTGCCACCTACAGGTACCTACGACTGTTGGTGGACATGAACACTGAAGCTTTCTTT.

The V gene is TRBV5-1, the J gene TRBJ2-4; the match to TRBD1 covers 8 bases. This CDR3 has 15 residues. Trimming took 4 bases from V and 3 from J; bases not matched to a gene: 6. Per germline, CDR1 SGHRS and CDR2 YFSETQ. The CDR3 here is CASSGRTGHKNIQYF. The CDR3 region has the DNA TGCGCCAGCAGCGGAAGGACAGGGCACAAAAACATTCAGTACTTC.

This clonotype is labeled as medium-sized. This chain joins TRBV6-9 and TRBJ2-3; D remains unclear. V was shortened by 3 bases and J by 0 bases, with 16 bases between the two germline ends. This CDR3 comprises 17 residues. Germline CDR1 is MNHGY and CDR2 is SVAAGI. In DNA, the CDR3 is TGTGCCAGCAGTTACTCTCCCAGGACGGTTAGCACAGATACGCAGTATTTT. Encoded protein: CASSYSPRTVSTDTQYF.

This clonotype was observed many times. The V gene is TRBV6-5, the J gene TRBJ2-7; D uncertain. The CDR3 contains 15 residues. Germline loops: CDR1 MNHEY, CDR2 SVGAGI. V lost 0 bases, J lost 4 bases, and 13 bases lay in between. CDR3 bases: TGTGCCAGCAGTTACTCGAGGAAAGCAGTATACGAGCAGTACTTC. Amino acid sequence: CASSYSRKAVYEQYF.

This clonotype was recorded at least ten times. The chain links TRBV20-1 to TRBJ2-1; TRBD2 agrees at 15 bases. Trimming cost V 5 bases and J 8 bases; bases outside gene matches: 10. Germline V lookup: CDR1 DFQATT, CDR2 SNEGSKA (reference sequence). The CDR3 has 16 amino acids. The CDR3 loop reads CSAPGLAGGPRDEQFF. The DNA for the CDR3 is TGCAGTGCTCCAGGACTAGCGGGAGGGCCTCGGGATGAGCAGTTCTTC.

This clonotype was observed at least ten times. The CDR3 nucleotides read TGTGCCAGCAGCTTTGGACAGTTGTTTAATTATGTCAATTCACCCCTCCACTTT. Translated: CASSFGQLFNYVNSPLHF. The gene calls are TRBV11-2 and TRBJ1-6, with D possibly TRBD1 on 6 matching bases. The CDR3 runs to 18 residues. Between the trimmed V and J ends, which lost 3 bases and 7 bases, there was a span of 22 bases. Looked up from germline, CDR1 is SGHAT and CDR2 is FQNNGV.

Many counts were recorded for this clonotype. The V and J genes are TRBV7-2 and TRBJ2-7, with D perhaps being TRBD1 or TRBD2 (5 bases each). From germline, CDR1 is SGHTA and CDR2 FQGNSA. The CDR3 has 15 amino acids. Deletions cut 5 bases from V and 2 bases from J, with 16 bases between. CDR3 nucleotide sequence: TGTGCCAGCAGCCGGGGACCTGACGTCCCCTACGAGCAGTACGTC. It translates to CASSRGPDVPYEQYV.

This clonotype was seen many times. The J gene is TRBJ1-2, the V gene TRBV6-1; possible D gene TRBD1, 5 bases. The CDR3 loop spans 12 amino acids. Germline V lookup: CDR1 MNHNS, CDR2 SASEGT. Trimming took 7 bases from V and 7 from J, leaving 13 bases between them. The CDR3 DNA is TGTGCCAGCACCAACGGGGGAGGTGGCTACACCTTC. Its protein is CASTNGGGGYTF.

V usage is TRBV25-1 and J usage is TRBJ2-5; D assignment may be TRBD1 or TRBD2 (5 bases each). V gave up 7 bases and J gave up 5 bases, with 29 bases separating them. The CDR3 loop spans 18 amino acids. Germline V gene data show CDR1 as MGHDK and CDR2 as SYGVNS. CDR3 DNA: TGTGCCAGCACTCCAATCGAGGGGTTTGGGGGAAGTAGGGAGACCCAGTACTTC. Its translation: CASTPIEGFGGSRETQYF.

This clonotype was picked up many times. This chain links TRBV2 with TRBJ1-5, with D tentatively TRBD1 (5 bases). V was shortened by 7 bases and J by 2 bases, with 15 bases between the two germline ends. Germline V CDR1 and CDR2: SNHLY, FYNNEI. The CDR3 totals 15 residues. The DNA for the CDR3 is TGTGCCAGCACCGCGGGGGGAGGGGGCAATCAGCCCCAGCATTTT. Its translation: CASTAGGGGNQPQHF.

There are many counts of this clonotype. CDR3 protein: CASSPNYRTSNQPQHF. For the CDR3, the DNA is TGTGCCAGCAGTCCCAACTATCGGACCAGCAATCAGCCCCAGCATTTT. The chain has TRBV12-3 or TRBV12-4 and TRBJ1-5, with D uncertain. This CDR3 is built from 16 residues. Trimming took off 5 bases at V and 1 base at J, with 15 bases between the two ends.

There are many counts of this clonotype. This sequence joins TRBV27 and TRBJ2-1; no clear D. Trimming removed 6 bases from V and 4 bases from J, with 16 bases in between. CDR3 length equals 15 residues. From germline, CDR1 is MNHEY and CDR2 SMNVEV (reference sequence). The CDR3, as DNA: TGTGCCAGCAGCGTTGGCCCCCCTACATACAATGAGCAGTTCTTC. Residues: CASSVGPPTYNEQFF.

This rearrangement joins TRBV10-1 to TRBJ2-5, with 7 bases matching TRBD1. Unmatched junction bases numbered 18, after V lost 6 bases and J lost 2 bases. This CDR3 is built from 18 residues. Per the germline V gene, CDR1 is WNHNN and CDR2 is SYGVQD (reference sequence). This chain's CDR3 is CASSLYPLIRDSQETQYF. The CDR3 DNA reads as TGCGCCAGCAGCCTATACCCTCTGATCCGGGACAGTCAAGAGACCCAGTACTTC.

This clonotype has at least ten counts. CDR3 sequence reads: CSVVAGQGNEQYF. The CDR3 nucleotides are TGCAGCGTTGTAGCGGGACAAGGTAACGAGCAGTACTTC. The chain joins TRBV29-1 to TRBJ2-7, with 8 bases aligning to TRBD2. V gave up 4 bases and J gave up 5 bases; unmatched junction bases: 7. The CDR3 spans 13 residues. Germline loops: CDR1 SQVTM, CDR2 ANQGSEA.

The chain combines TRBV30 with TRBJ2-2; D call uncertain. Trimming stripped 2 bases from V and 2 bases from J, with 12 bases between. In germline, CDR1 is GTSNPN, CDR2 SVGIG (reference sequence). The CDR3 length is 15 residues. The CDR3 DNA is TGTGCCTGGAGTTCATCCGAAGACAACACCGGGGAGCTGTTTTTT. This sequence encodes CAWSSSEDNTGELFF.

The chain has TRBV7-6 and TRBJ2-2; 9 bases align to TRBD2. The germline V gene encodes CDR1 SGHVS and CDR2 FNYEAQ. Losses at the gene ends were 2 bases for V and 5 bases for J; bases not matched to a gene: 15. This CDR3 spans 19 amino acids. This CDR3 reads CASSLSSSGSRFGTGELFF. The CDR3 nucleotides are TGTGCCAGCAGCTTAAGTAGTAGCGGGAGTCGGTTTGGGACCGGGGAGCTGTTTTTT.

The chain employs TRBV6-5 and TRBJ2-3, with a tentative D call TRBD1 (6 bases). CDR1 and CDR2 from the germline V gene are MNHEY and SVGAGI. V was cut by 2 bases and J by 8 bases, with 14 bases left in between. The CDR3 sequence is 14 residues long. The CDR3 DNA reads TGTGCCAGCAGTTACCCCGTTGGGGGCAGTACGCAGTATTTT. Amino acid sequence: CASSYPVGGSTQYF.

This clonotype has ten or more counts. The CDR3 DNA is TGTGCCAGCTCGCCCAGGGCCGGCGGCAACACAGATACGCAGTATTTT. This sequence encodes CASSPRAGGNTDTQYF. The rearrangement links TRBV6-1 to TRBJ2-3; D might be TRBD1 (5 bases). This CDR3 region has 16 residues. Germline V lookup: CDR1 MNHNS, CDR2 SASEGT. V was trimmed by 8 bases and J by 2 bases, leaving 20 bases between them.